The 5 T cell receptor beta chains below come from one sample, sequenced in a study of Ad26.COV2.S vaccination and SARS-CoV-2 variants. Profiling relied on immunoSEQ multiplex PCR, and the TCRdb table lists in-frame clones only, not all of them. The data contain about 400,000 clones, roughly 90% of them singletons. Sample treatment: 19 received Ad26.COV2.S at low or high dose, single or two shots; about 5 received placebo; per-sample allocation not given. The investigators took samples on day 63 after the first vaccine or placebo injection. This material consisted of peripheral blood, taken in a trial of Ad26.COV2.S vaccine versus placebo. These receptor sequences come from a person between 18 and 60 years old who received the Ad26.COV2.S COVID-19 vaccine or a placebo.

V gene TRBV10-3 combines with J gene TRBJ1-4; possible D gene TRBD1, 6 bases. This CDR3 contains 15 residues. V shed 0 bases and J shed 7 bases, with 12 bases lying between them. Germline values: CDR1 ENHRY, CDR2 SYGVKD. CDR3 in DNA: TGTGCCATCAGTGAGTCGGGCAGGGGCTCTGAAAAACTGTTTTTT. As protein: CAISESGRGSEKLFF.

This chain links TRBV6-6 with TRBJ2-5; D might be TRBD2 (7 bases). The CDR3 runs to 13 residues. Germline assignment: CDR1 MNHNY and CDR2 SVGAGI (reference sequence). V was trimmed by 7 bases and J by 5 bases, leaving 14 bases between them. The CDR3 nucleotides are TGTGCCAGCAAGGGGGGGGCGACGGAGACCCAGTACTTC. Translating gives CASKGGATETQYF.

The chain combines TRBV7-3 with TRBJ2-7, with 8 bases that match TRBD2. Germline lookup yields CDR1 SGHTA and CDR2 FQGTGA. The CDR3 contains 17 residues. With 2 bases clipped from V and 0 bases from J, the junction kept 9 bases outside the gene matches. DNA for the CDR3: TGTGCCAGCAGCTTAGGGCTTAGCGGGACTAGCTCCTACGAGCAGTACTTC. This gives the protein CASSLGLSGTSSYEQYF.

V and J are TRBV9 and TRBJ1-6; D is perhaps TRBD1 (5 bases). Germline CDR1 reads SGDLS; CDR2 reads YYNGEE. This CDR3 is built from 16 residues. V lost 0 bases and J 0 bases, leaving 7 bases between the germline ends. Written as DNA, the CDR3 is TGTGCCAGCAGCGTAGAGGGGAGCTCCTATAATTCACCCCTCCACTTT. The encoded protein is CASSVEGSSYNSPLHF.

The chain couples TRBV3-1 (or the pseudogene TRBV3-2) to TRBJ2-1; D remains unclear. Between the trimmed V and J ends, which lost 0 bases and 6 bases, there was a span of 3 bases. The CDR3 is made up of 12 amino acids. Germline V lookup: CDR1 LGHDT, CDR2 YNNKEL (reference sequence). CDR3 in amino acids: CASSQDLNEQFF. CDR3 nucleotides: TGTGCCAGCAGCCAAGACCTCAATGAGCAGTTCTTC.